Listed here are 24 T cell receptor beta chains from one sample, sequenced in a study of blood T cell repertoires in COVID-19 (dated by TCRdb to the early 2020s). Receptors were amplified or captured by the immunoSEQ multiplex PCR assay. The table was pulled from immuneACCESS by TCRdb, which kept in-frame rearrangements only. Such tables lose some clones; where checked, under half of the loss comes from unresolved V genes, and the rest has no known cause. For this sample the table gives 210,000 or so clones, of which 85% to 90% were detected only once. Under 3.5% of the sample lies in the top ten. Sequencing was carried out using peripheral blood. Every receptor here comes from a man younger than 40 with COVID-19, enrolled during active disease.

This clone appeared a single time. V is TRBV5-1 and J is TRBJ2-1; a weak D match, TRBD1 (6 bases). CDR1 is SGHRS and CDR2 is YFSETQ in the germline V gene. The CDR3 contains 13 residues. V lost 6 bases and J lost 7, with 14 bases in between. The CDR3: CASKQGNGNEQFF. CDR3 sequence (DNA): TGCGCCAGCAAGCAGGGGAACGGAAATGAGCAGTTCTTC.

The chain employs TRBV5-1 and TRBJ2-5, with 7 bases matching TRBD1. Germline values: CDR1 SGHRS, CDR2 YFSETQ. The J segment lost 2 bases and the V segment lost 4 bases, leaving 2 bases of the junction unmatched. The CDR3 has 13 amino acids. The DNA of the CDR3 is TGCGCCAGCAGCGGGGACAGTCAAGAGACCCAGTACTTC. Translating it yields CASSGDSQETQYF.

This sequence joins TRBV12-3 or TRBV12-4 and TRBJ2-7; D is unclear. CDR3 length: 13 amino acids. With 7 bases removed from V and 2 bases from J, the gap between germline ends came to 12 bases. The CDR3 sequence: CASTLRGTYEQYF. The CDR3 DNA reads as TGTGCCAGCACCCTCCGAGGTACCTACGAGCAGTACTTC.

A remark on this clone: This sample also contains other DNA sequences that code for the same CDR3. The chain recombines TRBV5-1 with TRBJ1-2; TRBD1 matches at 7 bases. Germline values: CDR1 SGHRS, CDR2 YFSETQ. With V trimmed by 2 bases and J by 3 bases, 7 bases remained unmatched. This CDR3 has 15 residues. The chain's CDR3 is CASSLGGTGDYGYTF. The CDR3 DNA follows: TGCGCCAGCAGCTTAGGTGGTACAGGGGACTATGGCTACACCTTC.

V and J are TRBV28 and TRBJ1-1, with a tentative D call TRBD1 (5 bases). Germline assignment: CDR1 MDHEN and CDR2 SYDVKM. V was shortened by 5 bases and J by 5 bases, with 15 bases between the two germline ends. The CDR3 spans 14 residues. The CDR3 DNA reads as TGTGCCAGCAGTCTCCAACAGGTGAGGACTGAAGCTTTCTTT. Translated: CASSLQQVRTEAFF.

The CDR3, as DNA: TGTGCCAGCAGCTTAGTGGGACTCAACACTGAAGCTTTCTTT. Translation gives CASSLVGLNTEAFF. The gene calls are TRBV7-8 and TRBJ1-1; a weak D match, TRBD1 (5 bases). Trimming removed 1 base at V and 2 bases at J, with 8 bases between. This CDR3 region has 14 residues. Germline CDR1 and CDR2: SGHVS and FQNEAQ.

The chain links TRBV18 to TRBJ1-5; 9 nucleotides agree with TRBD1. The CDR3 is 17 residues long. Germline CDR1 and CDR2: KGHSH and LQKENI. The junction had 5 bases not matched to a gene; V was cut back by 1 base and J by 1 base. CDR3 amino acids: CASSPLDRGFSNQPQHF. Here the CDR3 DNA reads TGTGCCAGCTCACCACTTGACAGGGGGTTCAGCAATCAGCCCCAGCATTTT.

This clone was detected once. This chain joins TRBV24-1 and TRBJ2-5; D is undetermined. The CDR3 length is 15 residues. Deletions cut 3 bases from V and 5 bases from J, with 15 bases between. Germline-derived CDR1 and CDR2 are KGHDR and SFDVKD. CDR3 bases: TGTGCCACCAGTGATCCCGGCGGCGTAGGCGAGACCCAGTACTTC. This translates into CATSDPGGVGETQYF.

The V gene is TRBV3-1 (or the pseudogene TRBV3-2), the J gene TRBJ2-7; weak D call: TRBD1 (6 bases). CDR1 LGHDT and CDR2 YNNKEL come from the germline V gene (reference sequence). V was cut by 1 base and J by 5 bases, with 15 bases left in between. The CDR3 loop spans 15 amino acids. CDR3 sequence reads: CASSQGLWTVHEQYF. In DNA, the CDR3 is TGTGCCAGCAGCCAAGGGCTTTGGACAGTCCACGAGCAGTACTTC.

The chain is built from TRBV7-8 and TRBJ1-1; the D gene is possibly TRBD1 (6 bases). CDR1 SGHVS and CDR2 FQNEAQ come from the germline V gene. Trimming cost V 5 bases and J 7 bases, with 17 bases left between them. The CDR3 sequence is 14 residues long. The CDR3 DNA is TGTGCCAGCAGCCCCTTGGGGCAGGGGATTGAAGCTTTCTTT. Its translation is CASSPLGQGIEAFF.

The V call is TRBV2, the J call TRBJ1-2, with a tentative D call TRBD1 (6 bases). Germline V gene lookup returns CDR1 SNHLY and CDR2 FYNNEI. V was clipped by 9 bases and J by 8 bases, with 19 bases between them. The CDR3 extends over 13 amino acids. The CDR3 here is CARNVQTGSGYTF. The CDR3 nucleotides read TGTGCCAGGAACGTGCAAACAGGGTCCGGCTACACCTTC.

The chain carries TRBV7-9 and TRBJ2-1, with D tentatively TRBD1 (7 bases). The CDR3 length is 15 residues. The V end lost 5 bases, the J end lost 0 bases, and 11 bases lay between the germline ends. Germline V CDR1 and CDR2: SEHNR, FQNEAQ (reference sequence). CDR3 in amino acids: CASSTQGGSYNEQFF. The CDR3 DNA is TGTGCCAGCAGCACCCAGGGGGGCTCCTACAATGAGCAGTTCTTC.

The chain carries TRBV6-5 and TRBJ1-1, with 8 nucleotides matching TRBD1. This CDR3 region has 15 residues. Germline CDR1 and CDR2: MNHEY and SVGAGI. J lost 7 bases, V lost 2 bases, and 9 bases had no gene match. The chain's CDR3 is CASSYLGQGEGEAFF. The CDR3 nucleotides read TGTGCCAGCAGTTACCTTGGACAGGGAGAGGGTGAAGCTTTCTTT.

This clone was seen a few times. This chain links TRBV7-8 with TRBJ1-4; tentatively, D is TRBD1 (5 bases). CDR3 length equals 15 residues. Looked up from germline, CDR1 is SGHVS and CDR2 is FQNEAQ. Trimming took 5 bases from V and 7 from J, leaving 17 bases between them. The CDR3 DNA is TGTGCCAGCAGCCCCATGGGGGGGGTTGGTGAAAAACTGTTTTTT. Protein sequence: CASSPMGGVGEKLFF.

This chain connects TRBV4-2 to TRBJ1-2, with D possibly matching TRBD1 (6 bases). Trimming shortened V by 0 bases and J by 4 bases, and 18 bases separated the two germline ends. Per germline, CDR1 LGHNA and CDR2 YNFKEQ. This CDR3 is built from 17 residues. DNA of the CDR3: TGTGCCAGCAGCCAAGAACATACCGGGACACCACTCTATGGCTACACCTTC. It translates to CASSQEHTGTPLYGYTF.

In nucleotides, the CDR3 is TGTGCCAGCAGCTTATCTTCTGGGGCAAATCAGCCCCAGCATTTT. Residues: CASSLSSGANQPQHF. This chain links TRBV7-6 with TRBJ1-5, with a tentative D call TRBD1 (5 bases). V lost 2 bases, J lost 4 bases, and 12 bases lay in between. The CDR3 consists of 15 residues. CDR1 and CDR2 from the germline V gene are SGHVS and FNYEAQ.

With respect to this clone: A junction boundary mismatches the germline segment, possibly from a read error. The DNA for the CDR3 is TGTGCCGGCAGTTTGCTTTGGGGGGAAGTTCACGAGCAGTACTTC. It is translated as CAGSLLWGEVHEQYF. The chain links TRBV27 to TRBJ2-7; D is possibly TRBD2 (6 bases). This CDR3 is built from 15 residues. Germline CDR1 MNHEY, CDR2 SMNVEV (reference sequence).

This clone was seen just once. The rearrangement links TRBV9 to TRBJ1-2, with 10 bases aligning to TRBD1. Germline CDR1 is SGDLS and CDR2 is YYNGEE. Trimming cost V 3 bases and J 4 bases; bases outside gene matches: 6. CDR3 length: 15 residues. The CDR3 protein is CASSARDRGRYGYTF. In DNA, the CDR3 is TGTGCCAGCAGCGCCAGGGACAGGGGACGCTATGGCTACACCTTC.

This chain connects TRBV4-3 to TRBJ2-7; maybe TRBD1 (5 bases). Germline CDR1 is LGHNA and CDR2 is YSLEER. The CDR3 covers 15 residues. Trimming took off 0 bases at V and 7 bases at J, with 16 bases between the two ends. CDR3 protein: CASSQDSGLTREQYF. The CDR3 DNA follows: TGCGCCAGCAGCCAAGATTCAGGGTTGACCCGGGAGCAGTACTTC.

The CDR3 nucleotides read TGTGCCAGTAGCCCTATCAGGAATCAGCCCCAGCATTTT. The encoded protein is CASSPIRNQPQHF. The chain uses TRBV19 and TRBJ1-5; D ambiguous. With 6 bases removed from V and 4 bases from J, the gap between germline ends came to 10 bases. The CDR3 extends over 13 amino acids. Germline values: CDR1 LNHDA, CDR2 SQIVND (reference sequence).

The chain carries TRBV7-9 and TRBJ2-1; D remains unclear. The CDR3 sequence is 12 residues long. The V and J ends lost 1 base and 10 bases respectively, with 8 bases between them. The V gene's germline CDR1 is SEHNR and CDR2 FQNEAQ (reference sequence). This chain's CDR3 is CASSLGGQEQFF. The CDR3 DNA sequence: TGTGCCAGCAGCTTAGGAGGTCAGGAGCAGTTCTTC.

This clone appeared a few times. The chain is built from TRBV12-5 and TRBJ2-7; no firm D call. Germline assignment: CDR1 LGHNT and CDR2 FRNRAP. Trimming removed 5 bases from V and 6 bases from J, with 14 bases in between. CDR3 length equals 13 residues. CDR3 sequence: CASGIDTFGEQYF. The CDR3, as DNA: TGTGCTAGTGGTATAGACACCTTTGGCGAGCAGTACTTC.

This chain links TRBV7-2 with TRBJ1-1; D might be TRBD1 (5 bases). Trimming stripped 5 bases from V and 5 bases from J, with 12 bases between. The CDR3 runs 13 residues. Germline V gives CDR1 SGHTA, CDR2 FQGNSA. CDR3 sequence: CASSLGGRTEAFF. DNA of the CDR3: TGTGCCAGCAGCCTGGGGGGGAGAACTGAAGCTTTCTTT.

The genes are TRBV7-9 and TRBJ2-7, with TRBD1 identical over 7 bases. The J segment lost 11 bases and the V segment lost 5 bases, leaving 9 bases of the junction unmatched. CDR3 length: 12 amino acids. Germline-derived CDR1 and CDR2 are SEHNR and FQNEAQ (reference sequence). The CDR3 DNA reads TGTGCCAGCAGCCCGGGTCTAGGGGGCAAGTACTTC. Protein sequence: CASSPGLGGKYF.